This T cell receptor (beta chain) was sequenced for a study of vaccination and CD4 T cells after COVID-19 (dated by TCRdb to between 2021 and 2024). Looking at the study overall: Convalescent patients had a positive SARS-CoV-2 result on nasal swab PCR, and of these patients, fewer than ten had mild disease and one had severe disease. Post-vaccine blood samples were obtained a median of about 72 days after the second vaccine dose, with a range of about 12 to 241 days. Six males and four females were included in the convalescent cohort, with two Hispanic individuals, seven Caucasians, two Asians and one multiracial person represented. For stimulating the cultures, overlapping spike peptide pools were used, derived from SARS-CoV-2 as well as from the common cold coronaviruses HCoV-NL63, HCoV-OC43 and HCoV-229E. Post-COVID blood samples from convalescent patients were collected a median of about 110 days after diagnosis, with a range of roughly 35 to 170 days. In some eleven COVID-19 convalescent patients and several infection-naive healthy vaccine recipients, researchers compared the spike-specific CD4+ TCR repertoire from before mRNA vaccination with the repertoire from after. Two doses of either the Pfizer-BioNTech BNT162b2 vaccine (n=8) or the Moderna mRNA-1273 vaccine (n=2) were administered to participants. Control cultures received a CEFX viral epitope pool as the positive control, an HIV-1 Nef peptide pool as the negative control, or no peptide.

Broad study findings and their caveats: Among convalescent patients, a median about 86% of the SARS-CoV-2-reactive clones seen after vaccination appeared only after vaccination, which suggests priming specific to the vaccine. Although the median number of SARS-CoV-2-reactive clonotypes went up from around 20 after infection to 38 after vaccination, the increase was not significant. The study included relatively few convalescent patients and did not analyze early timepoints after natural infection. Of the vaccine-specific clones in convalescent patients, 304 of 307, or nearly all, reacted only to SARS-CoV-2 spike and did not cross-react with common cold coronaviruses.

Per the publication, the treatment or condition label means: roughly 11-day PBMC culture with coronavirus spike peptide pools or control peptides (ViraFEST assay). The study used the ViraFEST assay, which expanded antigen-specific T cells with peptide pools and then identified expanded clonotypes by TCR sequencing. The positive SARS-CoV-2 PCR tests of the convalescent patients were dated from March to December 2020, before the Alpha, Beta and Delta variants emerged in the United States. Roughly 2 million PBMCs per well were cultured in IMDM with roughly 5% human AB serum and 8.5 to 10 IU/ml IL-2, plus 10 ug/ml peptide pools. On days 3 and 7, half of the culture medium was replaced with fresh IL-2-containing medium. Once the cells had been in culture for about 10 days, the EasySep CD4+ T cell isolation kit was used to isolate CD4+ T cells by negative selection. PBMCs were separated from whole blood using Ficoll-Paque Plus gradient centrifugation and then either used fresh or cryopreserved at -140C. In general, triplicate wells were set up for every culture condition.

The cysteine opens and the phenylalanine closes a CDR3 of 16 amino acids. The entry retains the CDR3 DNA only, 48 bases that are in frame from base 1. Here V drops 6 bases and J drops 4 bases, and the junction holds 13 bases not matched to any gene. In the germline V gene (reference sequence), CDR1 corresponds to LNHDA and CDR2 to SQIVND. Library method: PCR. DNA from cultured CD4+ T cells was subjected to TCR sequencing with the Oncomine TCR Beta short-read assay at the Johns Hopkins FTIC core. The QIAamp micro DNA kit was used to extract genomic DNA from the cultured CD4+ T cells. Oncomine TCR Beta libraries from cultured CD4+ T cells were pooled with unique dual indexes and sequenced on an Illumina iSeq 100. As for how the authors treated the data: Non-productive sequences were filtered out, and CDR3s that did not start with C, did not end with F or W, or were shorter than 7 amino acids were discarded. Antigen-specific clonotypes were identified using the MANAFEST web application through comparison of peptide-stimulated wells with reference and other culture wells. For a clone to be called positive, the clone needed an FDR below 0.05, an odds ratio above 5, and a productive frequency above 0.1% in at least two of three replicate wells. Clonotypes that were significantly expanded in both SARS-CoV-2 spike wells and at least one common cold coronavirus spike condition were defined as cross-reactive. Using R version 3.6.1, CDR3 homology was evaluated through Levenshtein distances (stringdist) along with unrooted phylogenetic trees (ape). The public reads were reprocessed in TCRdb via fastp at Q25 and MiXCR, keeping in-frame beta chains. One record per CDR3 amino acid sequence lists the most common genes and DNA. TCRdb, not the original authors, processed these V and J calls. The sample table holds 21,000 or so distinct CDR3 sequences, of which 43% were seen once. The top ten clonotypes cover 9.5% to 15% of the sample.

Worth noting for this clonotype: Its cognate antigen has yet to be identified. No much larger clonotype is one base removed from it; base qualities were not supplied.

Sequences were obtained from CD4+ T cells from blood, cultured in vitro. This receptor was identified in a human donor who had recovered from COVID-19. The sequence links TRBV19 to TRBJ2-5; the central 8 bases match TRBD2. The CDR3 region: CASSEERRGTRETQYF. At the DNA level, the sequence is TGTGCCAGTAGCGAGGAGAGGCGAGGGACTAGAGAGACCCAGTACTTC.